This T cell receptor beta chain was profiled in a study of shared T cell receptors in the human thymus. The V end was cut by 8 bases, the J end by 3 bases, with 13 bases between. The CDR3 loop spans 13 amino acids. The V gene's germline CDR1 is SNHLY and CDR2 FYNNEI. The data were produced by immunoSEQ multiplex PCR, yet TCRdb's version contains in-frame clones alone and is incomplete. The sample lists 600,000 to 900,000 clones, 80% to 90% seen once, with under 0.012% in the top ten. These data were also reused for a study on human thymus T cells. In that study: Corrective surgery for congenital heart defects was being performed on the healthy Finnish infants who served as donors. Obtained as resections during corrective heart surgery, the thymus tissue was then studied. Thymic and blood repertoires seemed to favor certain V and J genes.

The clonotype originates from a girl less than two years old with a congenital heart defect. Sequencing used thymocytes. This chain uses TRBV2 with TRBJ1-2, with a tentative D call TRBD1 (5 bases). The CDR3: CASLRGTDYGYTF. As DNA, the CDR3 is TGTGCCAGCCTAAGGGGCACGGACTATGGCTACACCTTC. Filled out from reference TRBV2 and TRBJ1-2, the complete variable domain reads EPEVTQTPSHQVTQMGQEVILRCVPISNHLYFYWYRQILGQKVEFLVSFYNNEISEKSEIFDDQFSVERPDGSNFTLKIRSTKLEDSAMYFCASLRGTDYGYTFGSGTRLTVV.